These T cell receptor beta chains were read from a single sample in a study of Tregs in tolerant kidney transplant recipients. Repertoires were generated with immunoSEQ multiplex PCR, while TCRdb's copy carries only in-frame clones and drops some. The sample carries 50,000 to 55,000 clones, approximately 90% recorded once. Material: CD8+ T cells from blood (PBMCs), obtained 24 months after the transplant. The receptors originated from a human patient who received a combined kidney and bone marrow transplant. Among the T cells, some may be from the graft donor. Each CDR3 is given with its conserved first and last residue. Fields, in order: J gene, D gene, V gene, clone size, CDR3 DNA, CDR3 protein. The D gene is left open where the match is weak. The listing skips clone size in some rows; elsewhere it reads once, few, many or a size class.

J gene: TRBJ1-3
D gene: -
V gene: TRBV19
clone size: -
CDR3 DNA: TGTGCCAGTAGTACAACCGGACAGACTGGAAACACCATATATTTT
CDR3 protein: CASSTTGQTGNTIYF

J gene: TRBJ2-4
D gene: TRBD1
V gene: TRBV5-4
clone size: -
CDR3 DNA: TGTGCCAGCAGCACCGGGACAGGGGATTATGATCTAGCCAAAAACATTCAGTACTTC
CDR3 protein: CASSTGTGDYDLAKNIQYF

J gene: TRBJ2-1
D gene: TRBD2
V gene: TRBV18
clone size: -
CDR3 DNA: TGTGCCAGCTCACCGTATAGCCCGGGAGGGTACAATGAGCAGTTCTTC
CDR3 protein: CASSPYSPGGYNEQFF

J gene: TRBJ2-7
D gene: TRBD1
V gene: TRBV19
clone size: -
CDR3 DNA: TGTGCCAGTAGCTACAGGGGGCGCGAGGTCTACGAGCAGTACTTC
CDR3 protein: CASSYRGREVYEQYF

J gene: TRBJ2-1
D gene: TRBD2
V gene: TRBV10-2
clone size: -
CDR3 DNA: TGCGCCAGCAGCTCCGGGACTAGTCTTGCTTACAATGAGCAGTTCTTC
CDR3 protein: CASSSGTSLAYNEQFF

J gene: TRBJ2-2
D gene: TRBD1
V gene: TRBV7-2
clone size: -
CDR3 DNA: TGTGCCAGCAGCTCCTACCCGCAGACAGGGGTAGACACCGGGGAGCTGTTTTTT
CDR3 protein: CASSSYPQTGVDTGELFF

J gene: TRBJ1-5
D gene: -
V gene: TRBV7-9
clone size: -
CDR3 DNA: TGTGCCAGCAGCTCCCTTTATAGCAATCAGCCCCAGCATTTT
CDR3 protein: CASSSLYSNQPQHF

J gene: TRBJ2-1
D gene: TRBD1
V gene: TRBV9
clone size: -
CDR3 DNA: TGTGCCAGCAGCCCGGACAGGTATTCAGGCTACAATGAGCAGTTCTTC
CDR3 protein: CASSPDRYSGYNEQFF

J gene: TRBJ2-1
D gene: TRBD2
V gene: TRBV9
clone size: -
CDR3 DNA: TGTGCCAGCAGCGTAGGTGCTAGCGGGGACAATGAGCAGTTCTTC
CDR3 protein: CASSVGASGDNEQFF

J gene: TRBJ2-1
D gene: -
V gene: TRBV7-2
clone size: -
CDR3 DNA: TGTGCCAGCAGCAGGTTCGGGAATGAGCAGTTCTTC
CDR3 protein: CASSRFGNEQFF

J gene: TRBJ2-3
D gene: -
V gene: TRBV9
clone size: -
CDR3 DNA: TGTGCCAGCAGCAAAGAGGGGGAAGATACGCAGTATTTT
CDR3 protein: CASSKEGEDTQYF

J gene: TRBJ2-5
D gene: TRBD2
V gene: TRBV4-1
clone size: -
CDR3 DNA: TGCGCCAGCAGCTATAGCGGGGGAGCGGAGACCCAGTACTTC
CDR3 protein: CASSYSGGAETQYF

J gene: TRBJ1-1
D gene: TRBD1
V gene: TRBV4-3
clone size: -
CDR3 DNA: TGCGCCAGCAGCCAAGATCAAACAGGGGCGCCTACCACTGAAGCTTTCTTT
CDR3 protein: CASSQDQTGAPTTEAFF

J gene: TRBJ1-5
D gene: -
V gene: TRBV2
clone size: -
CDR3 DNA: TGTGCCAGCAGTGGCGGAGATAGCAATCAGCCCCAGCATTTT
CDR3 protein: CASSGGDSNQPQHF

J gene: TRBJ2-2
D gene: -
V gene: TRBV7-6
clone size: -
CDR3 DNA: TGTGCCAGCAGCTTAGGACACCGGGGAAGGACCGGGGAGCTGTTTTTT
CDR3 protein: CASSLGHRGRTGELFF

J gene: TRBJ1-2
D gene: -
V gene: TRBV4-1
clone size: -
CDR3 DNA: TGCGCCAGCAGCCAAGAGACAGATGTCTATGGCTACACCTTC
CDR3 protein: CASSQETDVYGYTF

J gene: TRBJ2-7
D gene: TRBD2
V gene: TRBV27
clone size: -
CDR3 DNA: TGTGCCAGCAGGGAAGGGACTAGCGGCAACTCCTACGAGCAGTACTTC
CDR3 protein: CASREGTSGNSYEQYF

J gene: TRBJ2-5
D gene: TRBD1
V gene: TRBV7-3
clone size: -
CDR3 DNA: TGTGCCAGCAGCCGGACAGGGGGCCTCCAAGAGACCCAGTACTTC
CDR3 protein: CASSRTGGLQETQYF

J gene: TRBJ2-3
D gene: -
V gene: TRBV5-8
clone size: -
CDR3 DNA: TGTGCCAGCAGCTTGGTAGAGGATACGCAGTATTTT
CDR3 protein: CASSLVEDTQYF

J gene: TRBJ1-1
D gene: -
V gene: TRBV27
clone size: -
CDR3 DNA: TGTGCCAGCAGTTTATCTCCCAGGGCGATAACTGAAGCTTTCTTT
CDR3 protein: CASSLSPRAITEAFF

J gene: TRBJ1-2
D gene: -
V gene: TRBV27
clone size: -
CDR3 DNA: TGTGCCAGCAGTTTTTCCGGGACTTTCTATGGCTACACCTTC
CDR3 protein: CASSFSGTFYGYTF

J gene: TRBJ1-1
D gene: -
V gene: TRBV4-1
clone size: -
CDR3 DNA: TGCGCCAGCAGTTTTTTCGGAGAGACTGAAGCTTTCTTT
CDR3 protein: CASSFFGETEAFF

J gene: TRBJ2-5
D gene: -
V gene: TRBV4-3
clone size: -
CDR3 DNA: TGCGCCAGCAGCCAAGACCGGTACAGGGCTGGTGAGACCCAGTACTTC
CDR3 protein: CASSQDRYRAGETQYF

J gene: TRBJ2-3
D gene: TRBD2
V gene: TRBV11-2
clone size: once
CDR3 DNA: TGTGCCAGCAGCTTAGGGCGGGGGGGACCAGATACGCAGTATTTT
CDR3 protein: CASSLGRGGPDTQYF

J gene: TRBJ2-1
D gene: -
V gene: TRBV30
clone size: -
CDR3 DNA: TGTGCCTGGGAGGGGGGGAGTTCTTCCGATGAGCAGTTCTTC
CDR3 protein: CAWEGGSSSDEQFF

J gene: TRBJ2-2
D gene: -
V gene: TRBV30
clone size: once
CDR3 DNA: TGTGCCTGGACACCCCGGGGCACCGGGGAGCTGTTTTTT
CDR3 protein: CAWTPRGTGELFF

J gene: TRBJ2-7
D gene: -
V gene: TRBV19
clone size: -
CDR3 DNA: TGTGCCAGTAGTATTGACAGGTCGGGAATCAACGAGCAGTACTTC
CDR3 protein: CASSIDRSGINEQYF

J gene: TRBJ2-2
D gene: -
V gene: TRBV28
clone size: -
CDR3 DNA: TGTGCCAGCAGTTTTAGCGGCTGGAAGACAGCGAACACCGGGGAGCTGTTTTTT
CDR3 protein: CASSFSGWKTANTGELFF

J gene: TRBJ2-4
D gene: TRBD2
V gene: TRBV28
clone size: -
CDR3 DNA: TGTGCCAGCATAAGTCGCCGATCCGGGACTAGCGGGGGGGCCACAGACATTCAGTACTTC
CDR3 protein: CASISRRSGTSGGATDIQYF

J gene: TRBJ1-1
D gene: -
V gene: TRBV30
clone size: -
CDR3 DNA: TGTGCCTGGAGCCCTCTTAACACTGAAGCTTTCTTT
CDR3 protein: CAWSPLNTEAFF

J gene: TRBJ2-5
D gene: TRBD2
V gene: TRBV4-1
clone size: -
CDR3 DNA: TGCGCCAGCAGCCCCAGAGGAGCGGGGGGGAGGGAGACCCAGTACTTC
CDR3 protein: CASSPRGAGGRETQYF

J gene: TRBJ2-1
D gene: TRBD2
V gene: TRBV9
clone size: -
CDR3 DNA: TGTGCCAGCAGCACCGCGACTAGCGGGGGGGCCACCTACAATGAGCAGTTCTTC
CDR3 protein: CASSTATSGGATYNEQFF

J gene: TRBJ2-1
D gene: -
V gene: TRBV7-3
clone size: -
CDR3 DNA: TGTGCCAGCAGCTTAAGGGGCGTCTACAATGAGCAGTTCTTC
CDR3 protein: CASSLRGVYNEQFF

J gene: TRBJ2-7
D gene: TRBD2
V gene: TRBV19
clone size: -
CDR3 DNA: TGTGCCAGTAGTATCCGGACTAGCGGGGGATTTTACGAGCAGTACTTC
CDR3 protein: CASSIRTSGGFYEQYF

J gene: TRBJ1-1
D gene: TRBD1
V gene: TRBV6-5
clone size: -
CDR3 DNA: TGTGCCAGCAGAGGGGGCCTTTACCCTGAAGCTTTCTTT
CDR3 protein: CASRGGLYPEAFF

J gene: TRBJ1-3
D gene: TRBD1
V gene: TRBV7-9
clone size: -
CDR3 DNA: TGTGCCAGCAGCTCGACCCGGGGACAGGGGGGAAACACCATATATTTT
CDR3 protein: CASSSTRGQGGNTIYF

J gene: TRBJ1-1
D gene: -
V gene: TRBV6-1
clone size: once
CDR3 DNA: TGTGCCAGCCTTGACAGATTGAGGAACACTGAAGCTTTCTTT
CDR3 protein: CASLDRLRNTEAFF

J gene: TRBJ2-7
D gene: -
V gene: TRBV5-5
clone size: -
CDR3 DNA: TGTGCCAGCAGCCCTCCAGACAGACCCTACGAGCAGTACTTC
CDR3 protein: CASSPPDRPYEQYF